The 18 T cell receptor beta chains below were found in one sample sequenced in a study of T-cell reconstitution after alpha-beta-depleted transplantation in children. Preparing the TCRbeta library involved the use of unique molecular identifiers. MiXCR, run by TCRdb on the PCR reads, gives a single entry per CDR3 protein. The table lists hundreds of thousands of distinct CDR3 sequences, around 9.6% of them singletons, with about a tenth in the top ten. Sequences were derived from PBMCs from the stem cell graft donor, sampled from the stem cell graft. All receptors come from a human donor who donated a stem cell graft to a child with SCID.

This clonotype was picked up a small number of times. CDR3 sequence reads: CASSLDSGLMSGANVLTF. DNA for the CDR3: TGTGCCAGCAGCCTAGACAGCGGACTTATGTCTGGGGCCAACGTCCTGACTTTC. The chain uses TRBV3-1 and TRBJ2-6; D is possibly TRBD1 or TRBD2 (5 bases each). Germline CDR1 LGHDT, CDR2 YNNKEL (reference sequence). V gave up 4 bases and J gave up 1 base, with 17 bases separating them. This CDR3 is built from 18 residues.

This clonotype was detected only a few times. This sequence joins TRBV12-3 or TRBV12-4 and TRBJ1-3; D is ambiguous. V dropped 4 bases and J dropped 0 bases, with 7 bases sitting between them. This CDR3 region has 14 residues. CDR3 sequence (DNA): TGTGCCAGCAGTTCCGGTTCCTCTGGAAACACCATATATTTT. Amino acids: CASSSGSSGNTIYF.

In its sample, this clonotype was seen a few times. The chain carries TRBV5-1 and TRBJ2-1; 7 bases are a match to TRBD2. V shed 0 bases, J shed 4 bases, and the junction held 4 bases outside the gene matches. Per the germline V gene, CDR1 is SGHRS and CDR2 is YFSETQ. The CDR3 consists of 15 residues. The CDR3 coding sequence is TGCGCCAGCAGCTTGGCCAGCGGGGAGTACAATGAGCAGTTCTTC. This translates into CASSLASGEYNEQFF.

This clonotype was detected only a few times. The genes are TRBV5-1 and TRBJ1-6, with D possibly being TRBD1 (5 bases). This CDR3 spans 15 amino acids. V was trimmed by 1 base and J by 4 bases, leaving 9 bases between them. The germline gives CDR1 SGHRS, CDR2 YFSETQ. CDR3 region: CASSLTREYNSPLHF. The CDR3 nucleotides are TGCGCCAGCAGCTTGACCAGGGAGTATAATTCACCCCTCCACTTT. Full variable domain (rest looked up from reference TRBV5-1 and TRBJ1-6): KAGVTQTPRYLIKTRGQQVTLSCSPISGHRSVSWYQQTPGQGLQFLFEYFSETQRNKGNFPGRFSGRQFSNSRSEMNVSTLELGDSALYLCASSLTREYNSPLHFGNGTRLTVT.

This clonotype occurred many times. This chain connects TRBV7-9 to TRBJ2-1; D gene unclear. The V gene lost 5 bases and the J gene lost 7 bases, with 21 bases spanning the gap. Looked up from germline, CDR1 is SEHNR and CDR2 is FQNEAQ (reference sequence). The length of the CDR3 is 16 residues. Here the CDR3 reads CASSHGSNPSRNEQFF. CDR3 in DNA: TGTGCCAGCAGCCACGGATCCAACCCCTCTAGAAATGAGCAGTTCTTC.

V usage is TRBV29-1 and J usage is TRBJ2-7; D is unclear. The CDR3 consists of 12 residues. V gave up 5 bases and J gave up 1 base, with 9 bases separating them. Germline V gene data show CDR1 as SQVTM and CDR2 as ANQGSEA. CDR3 residues: CSVRRSSYEQYF. The DNA of the CDR3 is TGCAGCGTTCGCAGGAGTTCCTACGAGCAGTACTTC.

The chain carries TRBV19 and TRBJ2-1; TRBD2 matches at 8 bases. V was clipped by 4 bases and J by 16 bases; unmatched bases: 9. The germline V gene encodes CDR1 LNHDA and CDR2 SQIVND (reference sequence). CDR3 length equals 12 residues. CDR3 bases: TGTGCCAGTAGTACCTCCGGGGGGGCCGGATTCTTC. Translating it yields CASSTSGGAGFF.

This clonotype has only a few counts. V is TRBV5-1 and J is TRBJ1-1, with 11 positions matching TRBD1. Germline V gene data show CDR1 as SGHRS and CDR2 as YFSETQ. This CDR3 has 15 amino acids. The V and J ends lost 4 bases and 7 bases, in that order; junction bases with no gene match: 9. CDR3 amino acids: CASSPGQGAPGEAFF. The CDR3 DNA reads TGCGCCAGCAGCCCAGGACAGGGGGCGCCCGGTGAAGCTTTCTTT.

The CDR3, as DNA: TGCGCCAGCAGCACCGGGACAGGGGTATTATCCTACGAGCAGTACTTC. It specifies CASSTGTGVLSYEQYF. The genes are TRBV5-1 and TRBJ2-7; 10 bases match TRBD1. Trimming took 4 bases from V and 1 from J; bases not matched to a gene: 8. This CDR3 has 16 residues. Germline V gene sequence: CDR1 SGHRS, CDR2 YFSETQ.

This clonotype was counted a few times. J is TRBJ1-5 and V is TRBV12-3 or TRBV12-4, with 7 bases fitting TRBD1. This CDR3 spans 14 amino acids. Trimming removed 7 bases from V and 6 bases from J; junction bases left unmatched: 9. CDR3 residues: CASTTGEGVQPQHF. CDR3 nucleotide sequence: TGTGCCAGCACAACAGGGGAAGGGGTTCAGCCCCAGCATTTT.

This clonotype has only a few counts. The chain recombines TRBV7-9 with TRBJ1-2; the match to TRBD1 covers 7 bases. J was trimmed by 7 bases and V by 4 bases; bases with no gene match: 12. CDR3 length: 15 amino acids. Per the germline V gene, CDR1 is SEHNR and CDR2 is FQNEAQ (reference sequence). The CDR3: CASSYPGIGGRGYTF. The DNA of the CDR3 is TGTGCCAGCAGCTACCCAGGAATAGGGGGCCGTGGCTACACCTTC.

This clonotype was counted only a few times. J is TRBJ2-3 and V is TRBV4-1; 11 bases agree with TRBD2. Germline CDR1 MGHRA, CDR2 YSYEKL. With 3 bases clipped from V and 5 bases from J, the junction kept 10 bases outside the gene matches. This CDR3 contains 17 residues. The chain's CDR3 is CASSQASLAGALDTQYF. For the CDR3, the DNA is TGCGCCAGCAGCCAGGCTTCACTAGCGGGAGCTCTAGATACGCAGTATTTT.

This chain links TRBV12-2 with TRBJ2-2; the DNA was not used to check the table's D call, TRBD1. TRBV12-2 is a pseudogene locus. CDR3 length: 14 amino acids. The DNA for the CDR3 is TGTGCAAGTCGCCTACAGGGGGCTATCGGGGAGCTGTTTTTT. Amino acids: CASRLQGAIGELFF.

This clonotype has only a few counts. This rearrangement joins TRBV7-2 to TRBJ2-3; no definite D call. Germline V gene sequence: CDR1 SGHTA, CDR2 FQGNSA. This CDR3 spans 13 amino acids. Trimming shortened V by 1 base and J by 5 bases, and 7 bases separated the two germline ends. The CDR3 DNA follows: TGTGCCAGCAGCTTAGAATTCGTAGATACGCAGTATTTT. Protein sequence: CASSLEFVDTQYF.

In its sample, this clonotype was seen a few times. This sequence joins TRBV11-2 and TRBJ1-1; 7 nucleotides match TRBD1. Trimming took 7 bases from V and 2 from J; bases not matched to a gene: 7. CDR3 length equals 14 residues. Per germline, CDR1 SGHAT and CDR2 FQNNGV. DNA of the CDR3: TGTGCCAGCACGAGAGGGACAGCCAACACTGAAGCTTTCTTT. Its translation is CASTRGTANTEAFF.

This clonotype was picked up a small number of times. V gene TRBV7-9 combines with J gene TRBJ1-6; unclear D gene. The CDR3 totals 15 residues. Germline V CDR1 and CDR2: SEHNR, FQNEAQ (reference sequence). Trimming cost V 0 bases and J 9 bases, with 12 bases left between them. The CDR3: CASSLATEFASPLHF. DNA for the CDR3: TGTGCCAGCAGCTTAGCGACGGAATTCGCTTCACCCCTCCACTTT.

The chain uses TRBV12-3 or TRBV12-4 and TRBJ1-2, with 7 bases aligning to TRBD1. Unmatched junction bases numbered 8, after V lost 6 bases and J lost 10 bases. CDR3 length equals 12 residues. The CDR3 sequence: CASSPAGQIYTF. For the CDR3, the DNA is TGTGCCAGCAGCCCGGCGGGACAGATCTACACCTTC.

The V gene is TRBV5-1, the J gene TRBJ1-1, with TRBD1 as a possible D gene (6 bases). The germline V and J ends were trimmed by 4 bases and 7 bases, with 20 bases remaining between them. The CDR3 consists of 15 residues. CDR1 and CDR2 (germline): SGHRS, YFSETQ. This CDR3 is CASSQNGVGGIEAFF. The CDR3 DNA is TGCGCCAGCAGCCAAAACGGTGTAGGGGGGATTGAAGCTTTCTTT. The full variable domain, its missing parts supplied by reference TRBV5-1 and TRBJ1-1, is KAGVTQTPRYLIKTRGQQVTLSCSPISGHRSVSWYQQTPGQGLQFLFEYFSETQRNKGNFPGRFSGRQFSNSRSEMNVSTLELGDSALYLCASSQNGVGGIEAFFGQGTRLTVV.